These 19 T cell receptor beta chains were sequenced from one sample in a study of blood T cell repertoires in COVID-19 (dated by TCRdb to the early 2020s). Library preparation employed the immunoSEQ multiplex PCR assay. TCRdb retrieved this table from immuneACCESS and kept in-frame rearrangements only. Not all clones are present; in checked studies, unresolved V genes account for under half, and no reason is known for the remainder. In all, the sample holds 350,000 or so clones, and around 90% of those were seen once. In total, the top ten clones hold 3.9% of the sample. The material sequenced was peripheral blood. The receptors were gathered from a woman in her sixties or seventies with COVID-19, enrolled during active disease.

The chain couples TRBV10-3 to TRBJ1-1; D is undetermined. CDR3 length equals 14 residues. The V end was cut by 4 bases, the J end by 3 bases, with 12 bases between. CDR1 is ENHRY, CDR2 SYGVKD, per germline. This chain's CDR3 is CAISVTSKDTEAFF. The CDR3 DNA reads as TGTGCCATCAGTGTGACAAGCAAGGACACTGAAGCTTTCTTT.

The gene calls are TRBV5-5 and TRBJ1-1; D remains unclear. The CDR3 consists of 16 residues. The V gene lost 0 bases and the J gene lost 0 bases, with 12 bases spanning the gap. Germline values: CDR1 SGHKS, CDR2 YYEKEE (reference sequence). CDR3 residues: CASSLDRRTMNTEAFF. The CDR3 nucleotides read TGTGCCAGCAGCTTGGACCGCAGAACCATGAACACTGAAGCTTTCTTT.

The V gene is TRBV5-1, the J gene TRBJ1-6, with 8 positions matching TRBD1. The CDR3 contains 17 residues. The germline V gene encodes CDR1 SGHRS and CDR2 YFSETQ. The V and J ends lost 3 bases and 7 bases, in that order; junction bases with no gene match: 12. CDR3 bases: TGCGCCAGCAGCTACTCGACAGGGGTCAGAGGAAATTCACCCCTCCACTTT. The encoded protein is CASSYSTGVRGNSPLHF.

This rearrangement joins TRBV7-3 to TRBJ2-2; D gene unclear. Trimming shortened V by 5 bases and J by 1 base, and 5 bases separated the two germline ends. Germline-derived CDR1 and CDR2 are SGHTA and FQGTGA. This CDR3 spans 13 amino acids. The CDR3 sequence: CASSLGNTGELFF. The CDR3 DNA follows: TGTGCCAGCAGCCTAGGGAACACCGGGGAGCTGTTTTTT.

The CDR3 is CASSPGLGLNEQFF. As DNA, the CDR3 is TGTGCCAGCTCACCGGGACTGGGGTTGAATGAGCAGTTCTTC. J is TRBJ2-1 and V is TRBV18, with a weak D call TRBD2 (6 bases). The germline gives CDR1 KGHSH, CDR2 LQKENI. Trimming shortened V by 3 bases and J by 7 bases, and 13 bases separated the two germline ends. This CDR3 contains 14 residues.

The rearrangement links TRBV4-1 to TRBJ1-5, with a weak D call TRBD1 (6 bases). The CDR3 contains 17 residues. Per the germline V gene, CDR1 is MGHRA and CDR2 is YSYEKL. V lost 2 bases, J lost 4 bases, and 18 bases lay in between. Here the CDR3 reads CASSQSRTAGENQPQHF. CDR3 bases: TGCGCCAGCAGCCAATCCAGGACCGCAGGGGAGAATCAGCCCCAGCATTTT.

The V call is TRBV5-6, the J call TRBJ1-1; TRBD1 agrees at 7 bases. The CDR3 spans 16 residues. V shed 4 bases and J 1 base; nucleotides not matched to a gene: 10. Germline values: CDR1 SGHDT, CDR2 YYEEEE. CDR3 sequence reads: CASSPPQGWKNTEAFF. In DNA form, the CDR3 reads TGTGCCAGCAGCCCCCCACAGGGGTGGAAGAACACTGAAGCTTTCTTT.

CDR3 residues: CATSGGGTVRTEAFF. CDR3 nucleotides: TGTGCCACCAGCGGGGGGGGGACGGTGAGGACTGAAGCTTTCTTT. V gene TRBV15 combines with J gene TRBJ1-1, with D perhaps matching TRBD1 (5 bases). Germline assignment: CDR1 LNHNV and CDR2 YYDKDF (reference sequence). V lost 5 bases to trimming and J lost 5 bases, with 18 bases between them. This CDR3 is built from 15 residues.

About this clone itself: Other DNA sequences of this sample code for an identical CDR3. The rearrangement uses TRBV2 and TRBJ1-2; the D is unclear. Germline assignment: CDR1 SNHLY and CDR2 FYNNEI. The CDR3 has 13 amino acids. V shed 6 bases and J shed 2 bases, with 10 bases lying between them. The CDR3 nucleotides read TGTGCCAGCAGGGCTGGACTGAACTATGGCTACACCTTC. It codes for CASRAGLNYGYTF.

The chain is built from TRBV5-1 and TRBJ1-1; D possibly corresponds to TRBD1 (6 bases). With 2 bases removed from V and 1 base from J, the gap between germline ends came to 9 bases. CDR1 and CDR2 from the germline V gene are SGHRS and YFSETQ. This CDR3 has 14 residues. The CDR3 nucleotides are TGCGCCAGCAGCTTAGGGACACGGAACACTGAAGCTTTCTTT. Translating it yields CASSLGTRNTEAFF.

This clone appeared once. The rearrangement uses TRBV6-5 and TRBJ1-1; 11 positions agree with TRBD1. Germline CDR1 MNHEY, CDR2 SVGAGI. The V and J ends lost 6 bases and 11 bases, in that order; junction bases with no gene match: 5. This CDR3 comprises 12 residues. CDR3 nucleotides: TGTGCCAGCAGCGGACAGGGGGCAGCCGCTTTCTTT. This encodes CASSGQGAAAFF.

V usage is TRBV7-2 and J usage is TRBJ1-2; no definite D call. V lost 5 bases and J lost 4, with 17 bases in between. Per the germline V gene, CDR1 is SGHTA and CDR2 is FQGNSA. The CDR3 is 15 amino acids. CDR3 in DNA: TGTGCCAGCAGCCGTCCCCGAGCGGGGTCCTATGGCTACACCTTC. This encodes CASSRPRAGSYGYTF.

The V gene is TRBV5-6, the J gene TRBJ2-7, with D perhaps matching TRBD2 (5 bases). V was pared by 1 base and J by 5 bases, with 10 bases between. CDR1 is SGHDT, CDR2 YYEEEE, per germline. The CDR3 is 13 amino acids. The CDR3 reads CASSLWETNEQYF. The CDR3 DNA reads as TGTGCCAGCAGCTTGTGGGAGACCAACGAGCAGTACTTC.

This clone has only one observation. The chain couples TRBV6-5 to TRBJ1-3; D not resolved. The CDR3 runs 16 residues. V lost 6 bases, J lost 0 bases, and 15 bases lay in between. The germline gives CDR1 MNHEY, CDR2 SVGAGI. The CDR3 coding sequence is TGTGCCAGCAGCTACAAGACATCCTACTCTGGAAACACCATATATTTT. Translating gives CASSYKTSYSGNTIYF.

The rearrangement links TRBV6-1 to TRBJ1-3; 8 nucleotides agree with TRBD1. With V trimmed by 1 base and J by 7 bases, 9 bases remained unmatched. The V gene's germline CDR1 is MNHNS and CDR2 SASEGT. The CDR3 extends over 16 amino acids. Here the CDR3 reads CASSEVEQGVPNTIYF. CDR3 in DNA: TGTGCCAGCAGTGAAGTTGAACAGGGGGTACCTAACACCATATATTTT.

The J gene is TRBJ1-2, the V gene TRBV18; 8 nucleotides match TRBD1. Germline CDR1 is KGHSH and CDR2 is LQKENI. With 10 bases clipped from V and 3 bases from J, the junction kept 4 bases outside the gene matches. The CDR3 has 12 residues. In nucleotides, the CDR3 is TGTGCCACCATGGGACAGGACTATGGCTACACCTTC. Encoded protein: CATMGQDYGYTF. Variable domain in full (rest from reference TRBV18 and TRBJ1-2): NAGVMQNPRHLVRRRGQEARLRCSPMKGHSHVYWYRQLPEEGLKFMVYLQKENIIDESGMPKERFSAEFPKEGPSILRIQQVVRGDSAAYFCATMGQDYGYTFGSGTRLTVV.

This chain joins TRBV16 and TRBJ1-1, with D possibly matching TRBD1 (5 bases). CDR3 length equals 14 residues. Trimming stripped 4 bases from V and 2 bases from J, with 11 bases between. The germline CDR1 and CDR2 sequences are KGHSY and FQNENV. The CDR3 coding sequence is TGTGCCAGCAGCCCAACAGGTTCTAACACTGAAGCTTTCTTT. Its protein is CASSPTGSNTEAFF.

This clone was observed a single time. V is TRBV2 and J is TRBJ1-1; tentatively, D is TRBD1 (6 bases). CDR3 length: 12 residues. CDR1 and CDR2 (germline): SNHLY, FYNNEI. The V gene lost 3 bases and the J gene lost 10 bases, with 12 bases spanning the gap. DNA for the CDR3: TGTGCCAGCAGTGACAGGGGTAGAGTAGCTTTCTTT. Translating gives CASSDRGRVAFF.

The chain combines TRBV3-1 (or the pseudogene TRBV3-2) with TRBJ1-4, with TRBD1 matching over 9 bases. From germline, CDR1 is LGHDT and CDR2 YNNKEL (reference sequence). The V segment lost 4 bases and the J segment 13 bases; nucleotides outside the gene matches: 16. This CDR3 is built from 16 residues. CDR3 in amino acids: CASSPAMGQGLRGLFF. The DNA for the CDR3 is TGTGCCAGCAGCCCAGCTATGGGACAGGGTCTTCGTGGACTGTTTTTT.